This T cell receptor beta chain was sequenced during a study of T cells in localized non-small cell lung cancer. Study conclusions and caveats: In adjacent lung appeared a median approximately 57 of the top 100 tumor clones.

V was shortened by 4 bases and J by 6 bases, with 13 bases between the two germline ends. The germline V gene has CDR1 LGHNA and CDR2 YNFKEQ. CDR3 size: 13 residues. Note on this clone: Its antigen is not identified. In the same sample, other DNA sequences code for this CDR3.

Profiled with immunoSEQ multiplex PCR; TCRdb holds only in-frame clones, not every one. The sample yields about 82,000 clones, over 70% seen once. The input for sequencing was PBMCs, taken before any cancer treatment. The receptor was derived from a man aged 40 to 69 with stage II squamous cell lung carcinoma. This rearrangement joins TRBV4-2 to TRBJ2-7, with D maybe TRBD1 (6 bases). The CDR3 DNA is TGTGCCAGCAGCCTATACACAGGGAGCGAGCAGTACTTC. Translation: CASSLYTGSEQYF.